The 27 T cell receptor beta chains below all came from one sample that was sequenced in a study of shared clonotypes between healthy human individuals. Generated by immunoSEQ multiplex PCR, the TCRdb table keeps only in-frame clones and is missing some. The table lists 450,000 to 500,000 clones, approximately 82% of them singletons. Sequenced material: PBMCs. These receptors came from a woman in her thirties or forties in good health. Some clones in this sample may be carry-over from other donors' samples.

The chain is built from TRBV28 and TRBJ2-5, with 9 bases identical to TRBD2. Germline V gene data show CDR1 as MDHEN and CDR2 as SYDVKM. The J segment lost 5 bases and the V segment lost 2 bases, leaving 9 bases of the junction unmatched. The CDR3 extends over 16 amino acids. CDR3 in DNA: TGTGCCAGCAGTTTACTAGCGGGATCCAATAGGGAGACCCAGTACTTC. This sequence encodes CASSLLAGSNRETQYF.

Worth noting for this clone: The sample holds other DNA sequences that translate to the same CDR3. The chain recombines TRBV18 with TRBJ1-1; D remains unclear. The CDR3 has 13 amino acids. V dropped 4 bases and J dropped 3 bases, with 9 bases sitting between them. Germline CDR1 and CDR2: KGHSH and LQKENI. CDR3 DNA: TGTGCCAGCTCACGCGAGGGCGACACTGAAGCTTTCTTT. This encodes CASSREGDTEAFF. Variable domain in full (rest from reference TRBV18 and TRBJ1-1): NAGVMQNPRHLVRRRGQEARLRCSPMKGHSHVYWYRQLPEEGLKFMVYLQKENIIDESGMPKERFSAEFPKEGPSILRIQQVVRGDSAAYFCASSREGDTEAFFGQGTRLTVV.

V and J are TRBV7-2 and TRBJ2-2; 7 bases agree with TRBD1. CDR3 length: 16 residues. The V gene's germline CDR1 is SGHTA and CDR2 FQGNSA. V lost 2 bases, J lost 7 bases, and 10 bases stayed unmatched. The CDR3 protein is CASSLSRQGFSGELFF. Here the CDR3 DNA reads TGTGCCAGCAGCTTATCGAGACAGGGTTTCAGCGGGGAGCTGTTTTTT.

The V and J genes are TRBV5-8 and TRBJ1-5; 8 bases fit TRBD1. This CDR3 comprises 15 residues. CDR1 and CDR2 (germline): SGHTS, YDEGEE. J lost 7 bases, V lost 4 bases, and 10 bases had no gene match. This CDR3 reads CASSQSGGAGQPQHF. DNA for the CDR3: TGTGCCAGCAGCCAATCAGGGGGCGCAGGACAGCCCCAGCATTTT. Based on the CDR3 plus reference TRBV5-8 and TRBJ1-5, the full variable domain is EAGVTQSPTHLIKTRGQQATLRCSPISGHTSVYWYQQALGLGLQFLLWYDEGEERNRGNFPPRFSGRQFPNYSSELNVNALELEDSALYLCASSQSGGAGQPQHFGDGTRLSIL.

The rearrangement joins TRBV4-2 to TRBJ2-7; 11 bases line up with TRBD1. Germline V gives CDR1 LGHNA, CDR2 YNFKEQ. CDR3 length: 17 amino acids. V shed 3 bases, J shed 3 bases, and the junction held 10 bases outside the gene matches. CDR3 DNA sequence: TGTGCCAGCAGCCAGAAAACCACCGGGACAGGGGGCTACGAGCAGTACTTC. It translates to CASSQKTTGTGGYEQYF.

The rearrangement links TRBV5-6 to TRBJ2-7; TRBD2 aligns across 8 bases. Germline assignment: CDR1 SGHDT and CDR2 YYEEEE. Trimming cost V 2 bases and J 6 bases; bases outside gene matches: 4. This CDR3 spans 13 amino acids. The CDR3 sequence is CASSFVGRVEQYF. In DNA, the CDR3 is TGTGCCAGCAGCTTCGTCGGGAGGGTCGAGCAGTACTTC.

The sample holds a few counts of this clone. This chain connects TRBV28 to TRBJ2-1, with TRBD2 identical over 13 bases. The germline V gene has CDR1 MDHEN and CDR2 SYDVKM. With V trimmed by 3 bases and J by 5 bases, 1 base remained unmatched. This CDR3 has 15 amino acids. CDR3 sequence (DNA): TGTGCCAGCAGTTTGGGACTAGCGGGAAACAATGAGCAGTTCTTC. Encoded protein: CASSLGLAGNNEQFF.

V and J are TRBV5-6 and TRBJ2-7, with D perhaps TRBD1 (7 bases). This CDR3 is built from 18 residues. Trimming stripped 3 bases from V and 1 base from J, with 23 bases between. Germline V CDR1 and CDR2: SGHDT, YYEEEE. The CDR3 region is CASSSLMQGGIASYEQYF. The CDR3 region has the DNA TGTGCCAGCAGCTCCCTCATGCAGGGGGGTATAGCGTCCTACGAGCAGTACTTC.

Points on this clone: A far larger clone is a single base away, which makes a read error likely. Other nucleotide sequences in the sample specify the same CDR3. The V gene is TRBV6-1, the J gene TRBJ2-7; D is undetermined. Germline CDR1 MNHNS, CDR2 SASEGT. This CDR3 is 12 amino acids long. CDR3 amino acids: CASSDLPYEQYF. Written as DNA, the CDR3 is TGCGCCAGCAGTGATTTGCCCTACGAGCAGTACTTC.

CDR3: CASSLPDEGYSPLHF. In DNA, the CDR3 is TGTGCCAGCAGTTTGCCAGACGAAGGCTATTCACCCCTCCACTTT. The chain has TRBV28 and TRBJ1-6; D not resolved. This CDR3 has 15 residues. Germline CDR1 reads MDHEN; CDR2 reads SYDVKM. Trimming stripped 3 bases from V and 8 bases from J, with 14 bases between.

This clone has a handful of counts. The rearrangement uses TRBV7-2 and TRBJ1-1; the D gene is possibly TRBD1 (5 bases). The CDR3 runs to 13 residues. V lost 5 bases to trimming and J lost 10 bases, with 17 bases between them. CDR1 is SGHTA and CDR2 is FQGNSA in the germline V gene. The CDR3 DNA reads as TGTGCCAGCAGCCTGACAAGCAGGGTAGGAGCTTTCTTT. This encodes CASSLTSRVGAFF.

The rearrangement links TRBV15 to TRBJ2-1; the match to TRBD2 covers 15 bases. The CDR3 has 17 residues. Germline V lookup: CDR1 LNHNV, CDR2 YYDKDF (reference sequence). V lost 5 bases to trimming and J lost 7 bases; unmatched junction nucleotides: 9. Here the CDR3 DNA reads TGTGCCACCAGCTGGTTTCCCGGGACTAGCGGGAGGAATGAGCAGTTCTTC. It translates to CATSWFPGTSGRNEQFF.

The rearrangement links TRBV4-3 to TRBJ2-5; maybe TRBD1 (6 bases). The better agreement between TRBJ2-7 and the DNA end casts doubt on the J call. The germline V gene encodes CDR1 LGHNA and CDR2 YSLEER. This CDR3 comprises 16 residues. CDR3 sequence: CASSQDIRDTRHEQYF. The DNA of the CDR3 is TGCGCCAGCAGCCAAGATATTCGGGACACCCGCCACGAGCAGTACTTC.

V and J are TRBV2 and TRBJ2-7, with TRBD1 as a possible D gene (5 bases). Per the germline V gene, CDR1 is SNHLY and CDR2 is FYNNEI. This CDR3 spans 15 amino acids. With 1 base removed from V and 3 bases from J, the gap between germline ends came to 13 bases. CDR3 residues: CASSEGAGHLYEQYF. CDR3 coding DNA: TGTGCCAGCAGTGAAGGGGCAGGGCACCTCTACGAGCAGTACTTC.

The genes are TRBV7-9 and TRBJ2-2; tentative D call: TRBD1 (5 bases). CDR3 length: 15 amino acids. V dropped 1 base and J dropped 6 bases, with 12 bases sitting between them. Germline V CDR1 and CDR2: SEHNR, FQNEAQ (reference sequence). CDR3 nucleotide sequence: TGTGCCAGCAGCTTAGATGCGGTAGGGGCCGGGGAGCTGTTTTTT. Translation: CASSLDAVGAGELFF.

Concerning this clone: The limits of the CDR3 on the DNA are not certain, so only TCRdb's listed CDR3 is given. J is TRBJ2-1 and V is TRBV28. Germline lookup yields CDR1 MDHEN and CDR2 SYDVKM. The CDR3 has 16 amino acids, counting both end residues. This chain's CDR3 is CASSSSAHNHYNEQFF.

The V gene is TRBV10-1, the J gene TRBJ2-5; 8 nucleotides match TRBD1. The assigned J gene may be wrong: the sequence end matches TRBJ2-7 better. The V gene's germline CDR1 is WNHNN and CDR2 SYGVQD (reference sequence). The CDR3 covers 15 residues. The CDR3, as DNA: TGCGCCAGCAGTGAGACGACAGGGGCCCTGGACGAGCAGTACTTC. Translation gives CASSETTGALDEQYF.

This rearrangement joins TRBV5-4 to TRBJ2-5; D is possibly TRBD1 (6 bases). The J call may not be correct, given that the DNA end is closer to TRBJ2-7. The CDR3 runs 13 residues. In germline, CDR1 is SGHNT, CDR2 YYREEE (reference sequence). CDR3: CASGDRISYEQYF. CDR3 nucleotide sequence: TGTGCCAGCGGCGACAGGATCTCCTACGAGCAGTACTTC.

This clone was counted only a few times. This may arise from a read error, as a much more abundant clone is one base away. Other nucleotide sequences in the sample specify the same CDR3. The rearrangement links TRBV7-3 to TRBJ2-6; no clear D. Germline-derived CDR1 and CDR2 are SGHTA and FQGTGA. V was cut by 2 bases and J by 0 bases, with 5 bases left in between. There are 15 residues in the CDR3. CDR3 residues: CASSLVFSGANVLTF. In DNA, the CDR3 is TGTGCCAGCAGCTTAGTGTTCTCTGGGGCCAACGTCCTGACTTTC.

The V and J genes are TRBV5-4 and TRBJ2-5; perhaps TRBD1 as D (6 bases). The CDR3 length is 14 residues. Germline V lookup: CDR1 SGHNT, CDR2 YYREEE (reference sequence). V was clipped by 4 bases and J by 1 base, with 11 bases between them. CDR3 nucleotide sequence: TGTGCCAGCAGCAACCGGGACACCCAAGAGACCCAGTACTTC. Encoded protein: CASSNRDTQETQYF.

J is TRBJ2-3 and V is TRBV10-1; D not resolved. This CDR3 comprises 13 residues. Germline V lookup: CDR1 WNHNN, CDR2 SYGVQD (reference sequence). Trimming took off 0 bases at V and 9 bases at J, with 10 bases between the two ends. CDR3 sequence (DNA): TGCGCCAGCAGTGAGTCGGGCCGCACCACGCAGTATTTT. Amino acid sequence: CASSESGRTTQYF.

The CDR3 here is CATSQAGTRSLTDTQYF. The CDR3 nucleotides are TGTGCCACCAGCCAAGCCGGGACCCGGTCCCTCACAGATACGCAGTATTTT. V and J are TRBV15 and TRBJ2-3; D is perhaps TRBD1 or TRBD2 (5 bases each). The CDR3 is 17 amino acids. Trimming stripped 5 bases from V and 2 bases from J, with 20 bases between. CDR1 LNHNV and CDR2 YYDKDF come from the germline V gene (reference sequence).

V usage is TRBV28 and J usage is TRBJ2-4, with unresolved D. The CDR3 has 13 amino acids. The V end was cut by 4 bases, the J end by 0 bases, with 4 bases between. Germline V lookup: CDR1 MDHEN, CDR2 SYDVKM. For the CDR3, the DNA is TGTGCCAGCAGTTCGGTAGCCAAAAACATTCAGTACTTC. Translated: CASSSVAKNIQYF.

The V call is TRBV19, the J call TRBJ2-2; D unclear. The V gene lost 11 bases and the J gene lost 0 bases, with 10 bases spanning the gap. Germline-derived CDR1 and CDR2 are LNHDA and SQIVND (reference sequence). The CDR3 contains 13 residues. CDR3 amino acids: CAPRTPNTGELFF. The CDR3 DNA follows: TGTGCCCCAAGGACCCCGAACACCGGGGAGCTGTTTTTT. Filled out from reference TRBV19 and TRBJ2-2, the complete variable domain reads DGGITQSPKYLFRKEGQNVTLSCEQNLNHDAMYWYRQDPGQGLRLIYYSQIVNDFQKGDIAEGYSVSREKKESFPLTVTSAQKNPTAFYLCAPRTPNTGELFFGEGSRLTVL.

This clone was seen a few times. This sequence joins TRBV4-2 and TRBJ2-1; D unclear. With 1 base removed from V and 7 bases from J, the gap between germline ends came to 14 bases. Per the germline V gene, CDR1 is LGHNA and CDR2 is YNFKEQ. This CDR3 contains 15 residues. The CDR3 nucleotides are TGTGCCAGCAGCCAAGTAGCTCCTGACCGTAATGAGCAGTTCTTC. Protein: CASSQVAPDRNEQFF.

This chain connects TRBV29-1 to TRBJ1-1; 7 bases align to TRBD1. In germline, CDR1 is SQVTM, CDR2 ANQGSEA. The CDR3 has 13 amino acids. The V gene end was trimmed by 5 bases and the J gene end by 0 bases; junction bases not matched to a gene: 3. The CDR3, as DNA: TGCAGCGTTTTGGGACAGCTGAACACTGAAGCTTTCTTT. Protein sequence: CSVLGQLNTEAFF.

The chain recombines TRBV9 with TRBJ1-2, with D tentatively TRBD1 (6 bases). V lost 4 bases, J lost 4 bases, and 20 bases lay in between. Germline CDR1 reads SGDLS; CDR2 reads YYNGEE. This CDR3 comprises 16 residues. This chain's CDR3 is CASSPPGTPSGYGYTF. Written as DNA, the CDR3 is TGTGCCAGCAGCCCCCCAGGGACACCCTCGGGCTATGGCTACACCTTC.